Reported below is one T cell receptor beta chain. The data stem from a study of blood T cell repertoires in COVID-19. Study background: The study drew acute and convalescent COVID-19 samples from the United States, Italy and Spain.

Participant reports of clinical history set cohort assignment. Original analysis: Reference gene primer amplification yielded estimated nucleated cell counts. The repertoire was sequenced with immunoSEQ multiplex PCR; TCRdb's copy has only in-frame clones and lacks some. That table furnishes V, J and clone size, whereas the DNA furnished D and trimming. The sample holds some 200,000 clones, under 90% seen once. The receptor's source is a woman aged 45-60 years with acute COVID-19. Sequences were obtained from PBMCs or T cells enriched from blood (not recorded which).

CDR3 in amino acids: CASSFKQYGYTF. The CDR3 region has the DNA TGTGCCAGCAGTTTCAAACAGTACGGCTACACCTTC. The chain combines TRBV28 with TRBJ1-2, with D uncertain. Trimming stripped 3 bases from V and 8 bases from J, with 10 bases between. Germline assignment: CDR1 MDHEN and CDR2 SYDVKM. The CDR3 totals 12 residues.